This T cell receptor (beta chain) was captured by sequencing in a study of blood T cell repertoires in COVID-19. In the original analysis: Nucleated cell number was recorded as an estimate derived from reference gene primer amplification. This table comes from immunoSEQ multiplex PCR, and its TCRdb copy is limited to in-frame clones, with some not included. That table is the source of V, J and clone size, and D and trimming were worked out from the DNA. This table has about 28,000 clones, roughly 84% appearing once. Germline CDR1 MDHEN, CDR2 SYDVKM. CDR3 length: 14 amino acids. After removal of 6 bases from V and 2 bases from J, the junction contained 3 bases not matched to a gene.

This receptor was taken from a man in his 70s with active COVID-19. The chain combines TRBV28 with TRBJ2-3; 9 positions match TRBD2. Input material: peripheral blood. This CDR3 is CASRVAGATDTQYF. CDR3 bases: TGTGCCAGCAGGGTAGCGGGGGCCACAGATACGCAGTATTTT.